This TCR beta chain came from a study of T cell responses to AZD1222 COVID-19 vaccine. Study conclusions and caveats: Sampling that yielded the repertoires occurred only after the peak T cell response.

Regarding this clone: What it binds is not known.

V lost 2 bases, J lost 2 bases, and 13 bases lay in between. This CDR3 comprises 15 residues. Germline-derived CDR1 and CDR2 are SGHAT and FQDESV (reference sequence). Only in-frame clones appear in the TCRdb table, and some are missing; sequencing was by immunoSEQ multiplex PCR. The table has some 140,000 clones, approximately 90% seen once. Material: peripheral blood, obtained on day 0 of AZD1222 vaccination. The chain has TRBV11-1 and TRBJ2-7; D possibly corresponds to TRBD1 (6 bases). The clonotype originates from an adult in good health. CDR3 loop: CASSLRGTIPYEQYF. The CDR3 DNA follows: TGTGCCAGCAGCTTAAGAGGGACAATACCCTACGAGCAGTACTTC.